This T cell receptor (beta chain) was identified during a study of cytomegalovirus exposure and HLA in healthy donors. Regarding the study as a whole: Productive status was seen about 90% or about 30% of the time for most TCR beta V segments in an earlier analysis.

A word on this clone: Its antigen is unknown.

The primer mix had 60 Vbeta and 13 Jbeta primers. The repertoire was sequenced with immunoSEQ multiplex PCR; TCRdb's copy has only in-frame clones and lacks some. The table has 110,000 to 150,000 clones, 65% to 85% seen once; the top ten hold about 3.7%. Germline V gene data show CDR1 as SGHVS and CDR2 as FQNEAQ. The CDR3 sequence is 17 residues long. The ends lost 5 bases at V and 0 bases at J; junction bases unmatched: 9. Sequencing used PBMCs. This receptor was obtained from a male donor in good health and CMV-seronegative. The V gene is TRBV7-8, the J gene TRBJ2-2, with 7 bases lining up with TRBD1. In DNA, the CDR3 is TGTGCCAGCAGCGTAGGTCCGGGACAGACGAACACCGGGGAGCTGTTTTTT. Residues: CASSVGPGQTNTGELFF.